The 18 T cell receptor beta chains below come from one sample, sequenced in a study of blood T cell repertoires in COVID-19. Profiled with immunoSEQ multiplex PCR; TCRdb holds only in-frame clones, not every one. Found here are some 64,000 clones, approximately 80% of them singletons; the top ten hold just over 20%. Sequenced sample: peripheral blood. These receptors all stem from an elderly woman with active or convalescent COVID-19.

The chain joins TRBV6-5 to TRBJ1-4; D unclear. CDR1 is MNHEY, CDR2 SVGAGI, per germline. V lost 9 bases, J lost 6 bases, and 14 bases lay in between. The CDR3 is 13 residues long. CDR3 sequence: CASSTRLDEKLFF. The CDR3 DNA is TGTGCCAGTTCGACCCGGCTAGATGAAAAACTGTTTTTT.

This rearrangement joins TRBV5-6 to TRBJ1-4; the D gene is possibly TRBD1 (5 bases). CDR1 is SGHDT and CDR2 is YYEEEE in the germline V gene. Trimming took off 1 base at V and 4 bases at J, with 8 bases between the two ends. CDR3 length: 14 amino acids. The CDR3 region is CASSLTGNNEKLFF. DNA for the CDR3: TGTGCCAGCAGCTTGACAGGAAATAATGAAAAACTGTTTTTT.

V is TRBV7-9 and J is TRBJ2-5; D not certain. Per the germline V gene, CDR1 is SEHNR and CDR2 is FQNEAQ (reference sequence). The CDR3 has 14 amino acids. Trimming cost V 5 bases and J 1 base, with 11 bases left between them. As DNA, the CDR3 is TGTGCCAGCAGCCTGCTTGGAGTCCAAGAGACCCAGTACTTC. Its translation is CASSLLGVQETQYF.

The CDR3 is CAWSSRDRGVDTQYF. CDR3 nucleotide sequence: TGTGCCTGGAGCTCGAGGGACAGGGGAGTTGATACGCAGTATTTT. This chain uses TRBV30 with TRBJ2-3; 10 positions agree with TRBD1. The J segment lost 6 bases and the V segment lost 3 bases, leaving 9 bases of the junction unmatched. There are 15 residues in the CDR3. CDR1 and CDR2 from the germline V gene are GTSNPN and SVGIG (reference sequence).

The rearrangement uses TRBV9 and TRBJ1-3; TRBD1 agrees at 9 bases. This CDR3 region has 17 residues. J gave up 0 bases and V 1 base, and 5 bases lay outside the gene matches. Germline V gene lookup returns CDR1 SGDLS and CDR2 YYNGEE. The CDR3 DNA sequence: TGTGCCAGCAGCGTAACGGACAGGGGCTTCTCTGGAAACACCATATATTTT. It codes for CASSVTDRGFSGNTIYF.

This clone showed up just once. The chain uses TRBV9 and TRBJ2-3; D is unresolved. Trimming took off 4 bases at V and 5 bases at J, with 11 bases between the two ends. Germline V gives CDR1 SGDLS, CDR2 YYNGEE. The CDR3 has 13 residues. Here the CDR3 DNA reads TGTGCCAGCAGCCCCATAGAGGTAGATACGCAGTATTTT. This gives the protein CASSPIEVDTQYF.

The CDR3 sequence is CSASTSGEFYNEQFF. The CDR3 DNA follows: TGCAGCGCCTCGACTAGCGGGGAGTTCTACAATGAGCAGTTCTTC. V is TRBV29-1 and J is TRBJ2-1, with 11 bases that match TRBD2. V dropped 7 bases and J dropped 3; count of bases not matched to a gene: 8. CDR1 is SQVTM and CDR2 is ANQGSEA in the germline V gene. This CDR3 has 15 residues.

CDR3 nucleotides: TGTGCCAGCAGCTCCCGGCAAGGGGGACCGAAGCTATATGGCTACACCTTC. It encodes CASSSRQGGPKLYGYTF. The chain carries TRBV13 and TRBJ1-2; a weak D match, TRBD1 (6 bases). The V and J ends lost 4 bases and 5 bases respectively, with 23 bases between them. Germline V lookup: CDR1 PRHDT, CDR2 FYEKMQ (reference sequence). This CDR3 contains 17 residues.

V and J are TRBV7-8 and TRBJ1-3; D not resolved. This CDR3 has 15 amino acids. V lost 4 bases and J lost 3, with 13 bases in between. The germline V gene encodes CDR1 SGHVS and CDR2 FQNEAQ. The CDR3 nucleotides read TGTGCCAGCAGCTCAGAGGTGGCGCTTGGAAACACCATATATTTT. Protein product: CASSSEVALGNTIYF.

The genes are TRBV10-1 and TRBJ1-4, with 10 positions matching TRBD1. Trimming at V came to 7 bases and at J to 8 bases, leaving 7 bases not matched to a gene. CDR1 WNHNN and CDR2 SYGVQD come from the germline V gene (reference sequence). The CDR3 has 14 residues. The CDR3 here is CASMTGQGSEKLFF. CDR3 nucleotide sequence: TGCGCCAGCATGACGGGACAGGGGAGCGAAAAACTGTTTTTT.

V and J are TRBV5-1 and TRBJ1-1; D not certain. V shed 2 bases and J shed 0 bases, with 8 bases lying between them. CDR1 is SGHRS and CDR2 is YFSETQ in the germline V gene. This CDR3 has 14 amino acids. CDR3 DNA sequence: TGCGCCAGCAGCTTCGAGGTTGTGAACACTGAAGCTTTCTTT. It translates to CASSFEVVNTEAFF.

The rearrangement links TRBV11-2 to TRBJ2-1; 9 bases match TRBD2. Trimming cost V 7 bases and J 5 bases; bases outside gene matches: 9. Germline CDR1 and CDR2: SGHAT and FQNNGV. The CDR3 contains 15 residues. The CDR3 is CASNKERGDDNEQFF. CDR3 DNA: TGTGCCAGCAATAAAGAGCGGGGGGATGACAATGAGCAGTTCTTC.

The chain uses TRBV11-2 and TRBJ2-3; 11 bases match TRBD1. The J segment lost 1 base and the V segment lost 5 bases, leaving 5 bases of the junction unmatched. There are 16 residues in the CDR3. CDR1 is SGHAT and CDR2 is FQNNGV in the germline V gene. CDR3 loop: CASSARTGGGTDTQYF. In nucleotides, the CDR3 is TGTGCCAGCAGCGCCCGGACAGGGGGCGGCACAGATACGCAGTATTTT.

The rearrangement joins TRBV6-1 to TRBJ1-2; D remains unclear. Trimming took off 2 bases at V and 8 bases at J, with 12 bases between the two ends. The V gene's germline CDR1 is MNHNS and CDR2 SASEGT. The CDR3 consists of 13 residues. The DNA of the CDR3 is TGTGCCAGCAGTGAACGGCCAGGATACGGCTACACCTTC. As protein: CASSERPGYGYTF.

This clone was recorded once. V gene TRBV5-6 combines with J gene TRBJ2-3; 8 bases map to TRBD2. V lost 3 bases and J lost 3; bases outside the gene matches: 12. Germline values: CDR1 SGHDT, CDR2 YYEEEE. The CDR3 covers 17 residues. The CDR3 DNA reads TGTGCCAGCAGCTCGGGAGGGAGAAGCGGGGGAACAGATACGCAGTATTTT. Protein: CASSSGGRSGGTDTQYF.

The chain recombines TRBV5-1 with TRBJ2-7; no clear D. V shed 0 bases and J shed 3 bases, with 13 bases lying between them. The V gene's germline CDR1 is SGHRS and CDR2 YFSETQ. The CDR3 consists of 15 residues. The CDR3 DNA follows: TGCGCCAGCAGCTTGGCCCCTGACACGCGCTACGAGCAGTACTTC. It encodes CASSLAPDTRYEQYF.

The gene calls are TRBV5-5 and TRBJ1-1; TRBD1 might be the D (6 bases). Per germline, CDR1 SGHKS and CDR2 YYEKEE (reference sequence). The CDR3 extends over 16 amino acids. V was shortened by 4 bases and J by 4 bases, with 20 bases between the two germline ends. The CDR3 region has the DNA TGTGCCAGCAGCGGTCGGACAGCATTACTGAGCACTGAAGCTTTCTTT. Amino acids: CASSGRTALLSTEAFF.

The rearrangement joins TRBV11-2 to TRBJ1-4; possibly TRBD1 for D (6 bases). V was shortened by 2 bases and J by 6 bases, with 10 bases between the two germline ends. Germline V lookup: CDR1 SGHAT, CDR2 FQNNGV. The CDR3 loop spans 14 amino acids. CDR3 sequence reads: CASSLTGFDEKLFF. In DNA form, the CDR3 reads TGTGCCAGCAGCTTAACAGGGTTTGATGAAAAACTGTTTTTT.